This entry concerns a single TCR beta chain. The antigen remains undetermined. The data originate from a study of CD8 T cells in Susac syndrome. Germline values: CDR1 GTSNPN, CDR2 SVGIG (reference sequence). The CDR3 has 15 amino acids. V was clipped by 0 bases and J by 5 bases; unmatched bases: 5. TCR beta was sequenced from blood CD8+ and CD4+ T cells. Whole-study results and caveats: The study's TCR sequencing and HLA analysis covered a relatively small number of individuals, and the study acknowledged this.

Reverse transcription of about 0.5 to 1 ug RNA used random hexamers. immunoSEQ multiplex PCR amplified TCR beta CDR3 across 54 Vbeta, 13 Jbeta. TCRdb itself ran the immunoSEQ multiplex PCR reads through MiXCR, one entry per CDR3 protein. The sample lists a few hundred thousand distinct CDR3 sequences; more than 80% were seen once. V and J are TRBV30 and TRBJ2-1; 9 positions agree with TRBD2. Sequenced sample: CD8+ T cells from PBMCs. The sequence was obtained from a human donor with multiple sclerosis. This CDR3 is CAWSVGGLAHNEQFF. DNA for the CDR3: TGTGCCTGGAGTGTGGGTGGACTAGCGCACAATGAGCAGTTCTTC.